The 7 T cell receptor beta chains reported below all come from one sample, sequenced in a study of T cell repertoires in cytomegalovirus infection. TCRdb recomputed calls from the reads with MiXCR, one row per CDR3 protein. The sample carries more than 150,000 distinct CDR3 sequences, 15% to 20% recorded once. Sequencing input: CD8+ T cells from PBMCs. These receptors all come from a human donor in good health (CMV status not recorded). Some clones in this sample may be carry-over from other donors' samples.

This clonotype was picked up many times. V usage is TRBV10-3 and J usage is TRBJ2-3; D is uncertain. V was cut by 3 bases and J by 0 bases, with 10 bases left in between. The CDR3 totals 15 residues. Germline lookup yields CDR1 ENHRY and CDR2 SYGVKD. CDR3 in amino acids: CAISEYSSSTDTQYF. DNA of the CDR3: TGTGCCATCAGTGAATATTCGTCTAGCACAGATACGCAGTATTTT.

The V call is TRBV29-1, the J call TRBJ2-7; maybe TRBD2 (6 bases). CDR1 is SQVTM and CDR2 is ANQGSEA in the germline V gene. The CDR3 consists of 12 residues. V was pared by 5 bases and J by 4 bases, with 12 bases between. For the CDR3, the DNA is TGCAGCGTTAAAGGGACTTCTTACGAGCAGTACTTC. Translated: CSVKGTSYEQYF.

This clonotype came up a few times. The CDR3 protein is CASSQDGTGGETQYF. The CDR3 DNA reads TGCGCCAGCAGCCAAGATGGTACGGGTGGGGAGACCCAGTACTTC. V and J are TRBV4-3 and TRBJ2-5; unclear D gene. Trimming shortened V by 0 bases and J by 5 bases, and 13 bases separated the two germline ends. Per the germline V gene, CDR1 is LGHNA and CDR2 is YSLEER. The CDR3 extends over 15 amino acids.

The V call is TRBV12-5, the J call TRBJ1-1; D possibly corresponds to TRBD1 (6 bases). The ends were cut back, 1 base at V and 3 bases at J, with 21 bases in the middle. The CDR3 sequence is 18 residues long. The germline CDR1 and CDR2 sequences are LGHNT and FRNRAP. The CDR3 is CASGLAKTGNEGDTEAFF. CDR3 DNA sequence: TGTGCTAGTGGTTTGGCTAAAACAGGGAATGAGGGTGACACTGAAGCTTTCTTT. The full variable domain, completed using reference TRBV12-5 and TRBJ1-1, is DARVTQTPRHKVTEMGQEVTMRCQPILGHNTVFWYRQTMMQGLELLAYFRNRAPLDDSGMPKDRFSAEMPDATLATLKIQPSEPRDSAVYFCASGLAKTGNEGDTEAFFGQGTRLTVV.

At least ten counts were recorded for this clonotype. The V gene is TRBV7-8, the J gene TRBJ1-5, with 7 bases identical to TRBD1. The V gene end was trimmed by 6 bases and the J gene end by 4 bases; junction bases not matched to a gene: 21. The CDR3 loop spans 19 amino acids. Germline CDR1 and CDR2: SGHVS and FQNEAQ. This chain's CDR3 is CASRPISGGGTGWNQPQHF. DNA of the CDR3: TGTGCCAGCAGGCCTATTAGTGGAGGGGGCACGGGATGGAATCAGCCCCAGCATTTT.

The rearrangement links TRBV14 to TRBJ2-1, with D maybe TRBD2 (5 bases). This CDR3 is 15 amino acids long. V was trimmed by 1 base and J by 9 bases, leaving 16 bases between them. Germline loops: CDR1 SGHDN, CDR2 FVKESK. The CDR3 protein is CASSQVVGVGSEQFF. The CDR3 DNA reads TGTGCCAGCAGCCAAGTTGTGGGAGTAGGCTCTGAGCAGTTCTTC. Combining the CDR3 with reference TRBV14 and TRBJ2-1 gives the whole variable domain EAGVTQFPSHSVIEKGQTVTLRCDPISGHDNLYWYRRVMGKEIKFLLHFVKESKQDESGMPNNRFLAERTGGTYSTLKVQPAELEDSGVYFCASSQVVGVGSEQFFGPGTRLTVL.

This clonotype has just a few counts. CDR3 loop: CASSMGQGEQFF. CDR3 DNA sequence: TGTGCCAGCAGCATGGGACAGGGAGAGCAGTTCTTC. V is TRBV7-2 and J is TRBJ2-1; TRBD1 agrees at 9 bases. CDR3 length: 12 residues. With 5 bases clipped from V and 10 bases from J, the junction kept 3 bases outside the gene matches. CDR1 and CDR2 (germline): SGHTA, FQGNSA. The variable domain in full, completed from reference TRBV7-2 and TRBJ2-1, reads GAGVSQSPSNKVTEKGKDVELRCDPISGHTALYWYRQSLGQGLEFLIYFQGNSAPDKSGLPSDRFSAERTGGSVSTLTIQRTQQEDSAVYLCASSMGQGEQFFGPGTRLTVL.